This T cell receptor beta chain was identified in a study of response to subunit inactivated influenza vaccine. This clonotype was counted at least ten times. Its antigen remains unknown. Trimming pared 7 bases from V and 4 bases from J, leaving 13 bases between. The CDR3 sequence is 13 residues long. Germline CDR1 MNHNS, CDR2 SASEGT. Study-wide results and limits: There was a suggestion from the authors that each seasonal influenza vaccination recruits few new T cells.

Via MiXCR, TCRdb re-called the RT-PCR reads, giving one row per CDR3 protein. This sample has approximately 570,000 distinct CDR3 sequences, with 6.5% to 8% found just once. The sample here was PBMCs from blood, taken roughly 24 months after vaccination. The receptor was derived from a man between 45 and 75 years old who received an inactivated influenza vaccine. V usage is TRBV6-1 and J usage is TRBJ1-1; D may be TRBD1 (6 bases). The CDR3 DNA reads as TGTGCCAGCATGCGGGGGGCTGGCACTGAAGCTTTCTTT. This codes for CASMRGAGTEAFF.